These 25 T cell receptor beta chains originate from one sample sequenced in a study of cytomegalovirus exposure and HLA in healthy donors. Researchers ran the PCR with 60 Vbeta and 13 Jbeta primers. The assay was immunoSEQ multiplex PCR, and TCRdb's table has in-frame clones only and misses some. The sample has 100,000 to 150,000 clones, 80% seen once. The sequenced sample was PBMCs. Source of these receptors: a female donor in good health and CMV-seropositive.

This clone appeared a few times. The J gene is TRBJ1-1, the V gene TRBV19, with 9 bases lining up with TRBD1. The CDR3 spans 16 residues. The V and J ends lost 3 bases and 8 bases, in that order; junction bases with no gene match: 13. Germline V gene sequence: CDR1 LNHDA, CDR2 SQIVND (reference sequence). The CDR3, as DNA: TGTGCCAGTAGTATGTACGCCGGGACAGGGAGCGGGGAAGCTTTCTTT. Encoded protein: CASSMYAGTGSGEAFF.

The chain joins TRBV10-3 to TRBJ1-5, with TRBD1 matching over 8 bases. This CDR3 contains 15 residues. Germline V gene data show CDR1 as ENHRY and CDR2 as SYGVKD. V was pared by 4 bases and J by 1 base, with 3 bases of the junction left unmatched. The CDR3 reads CAISAQGESNQPQHF. DNA of the CDR3: TGTGCCATCAGTGCACAGGGGGAAAGCAATCAGCCCCAGCATTTT.

The chain employs TRBV19 and TRBJ1-1; 9 bases fit TRBD1. The V gene's germline CDR1 is LNHDA and CDR2 SQIVND (reference sequence). V was clipped by 3 bases and J by 4 bases; unmatched bases: 9. The CDR3 contains 16 residues. CDR3 nucleotide sequence: TGTGCCAGTAGTATCGGAGGACAGGGGTCGGGCACTGAAGCTTTCTTT. As protein: CASSIGGQGSGTEAFF.

The gene calls are TRBV7-9 and TRBJ1-1; D is perhaps TRBD1 (5 bases). V was clipped by 0 bases and J by 2 bases, with 10 bases between them. Germline V gives CDR1 SEHNR, CDR2 FQNEAQ (reference sequence). This CDR3 is built from 15 residues. In DNA, the CDR3 is TGTGCCAGCAGCTTAGCCCCGACAGCAAACACTGAAGCTTTCTTT. This codes for CASSLAPTANTEAFF.

This chain uses TRBV9 with TRBJ1-6; D call uncertain. The CDR3 is made up of 15 amino acids. Germline loops: CDR1 SGDLS, CDR2 YYNGEE. The germline V and J ends were trimmed by 3 bases and 5 bases, with 12 bases remaining between them. The CDR3, as DNA: TGTGCCAGCAGCGAGATCGGTAGAGATAATTCACCCCTCCACTTT. Residues: CASSEIGRDNSPLHF.

Only one count was recorded for this clone. The V and J genes are TRBV27 and TRBJ2-1; 7 positions agree with TRBD2. The CDR3 length is 16 residues. Looked up from germline, CDR1 is MNHEY and CDR2 is SMNVEV (reference sequence). V lost 0 bases, J lost 4 bases, and 6 bases stayed unmatched. The CDR3 DNA is TGTGCCAGCAGTTTATCGAGCGGGGCTAGTTACAATGAGCAGTTCTTC. It is translated as CASSLSSGASYNEQFF.

V and J are TRBV6-5 and TRBJ1-1, with D perhaps matching TRBD1 (6 bases). The germline V gene has CDR1 MNHEY and CDR2 SVGAGI. Trimming shortened V by 7 bases and J by 5 bases, and 17 bases separated the two germline ends. This CDR3 is 14 amino acids long. This CDR3 is CASTLGGRGTEAFF. In nucleotides, the CDR3 is TGTGCCAGCACCTTAGGGGGTAGGGGGACTGAAGCTTTCTTT.

The gene calls are TRBV6-4 and TRBJ1-2, with D tentatively TRBD1 (6 bases). V lost 6 bases to trimming and J lost 3 bases, with 11 bases between them. The germline gives CDR1 MRHNA, CDR2 SNTAGT. The CDR3 contains 13 residues. The CDR3: CASRGGAYYGYTF. The CDR3 DNA reads as TGTGCCAGCAGAGGGGGAGCTTACTATGGCTACACCTTC.

The V and J genes are TRBV5-1 and TRBJ2-5; 10 positions match TRBD1. The length of the CDR3 is 15 residues. The germline V gene has CDR1 SGHRS and CDR2 YFSETQ. Unmatched junction bases numbered 9, after V lost 6 bases and J lost 4 bases. The CDR3 nucleotides read TGCGCCAGCAAATTGGCTTGGACAGGGGGAGAGACCCAGTACTTC. Protein sequence: CASKLAWTGGETQYF. Based on the CDR3 plus reference TRBV5-1 and TRBJ2-5, the full variable domain is KAGVTQTPRYLIKTRGQQVTLSCSPISGHRSVSWYQQTPGQGLQFLFEYFSETQRNKGNFPGRFSGRQFSNSRSEMNVSTLELGDSALYLCASKLAWTGGETQYFGPGTRLLVL.

The CDR3 DNA reads TGTGCCAGCAGCTTCTTTGGAGAGACAGTGACAGATACGCAGTATTTT. Protein product: CASSFFGETVTDTQYF. J is TRBJ2-3 and V is TRBV5-5, with a tentative D call TRBD1 (5 bases). Germline V gene lookup returns CDR1 SGHKS and CDR2 YYEKEE (reference sequence). Trimming shortened V by 2 bases and J by 3 bases, and 16 bases separated the two germline ends. This CDR3 spans 16 amino acids.

This chain connects TRBV6-5 to TRBJ1-5; TRBD1 agrees at 7 bases. This CDR3 is 13 amino acids long. Germline trimming cut 5 bases from V and 9 bases from J; bases unmatched to any gene: 7. CDR1 and CDR2 (germline): MNHEY, SVGAGI. The CDR3 region has the DNA TGTGCCAGCAGTGACAGGGCAGCGGGGCCCCAGCATTTT. This codes for CASSDRAAGPQHF.

The rearrangement uses TRBV19 and TRBJ2-3; 7 bases agree with TRBD2. With V trimmed by 6 bases and J by 6 bases, 15 bases remained unmatched. The CDR3 has 16 amino acids. Germline-derived CDR1 and CDR2 are LNHDA and SQIVND (reference sequence). The CDR3 is CASRSQAVREGDTQYF. As DNA, the CDR3 is TGTGCCAGTAGGAGCCAAGCGGTTAGGGAGGGGGATACGCAGTATTTT.

This chain uses TRBV19 with TRBJ2-5, with 7 bases that match TRBD2. Germline V gene sequence: CDR1 LNHDA, CDR2 SQIVND (reference sequence). V gave up 6 bases and J gave up 1 base; unmatched junction bases: 8. This CDR3 has 15 residues. The DNA of the CDR3 is TGTGCCAGTAGCTCCCTCCTAGCGGCCCAAGAGACCCAGTACTTC. Translated, it gives CASSSLLAAQETQYF.

This chain joins TRBV5-1 and TRBJ1-5, with D hard to call. With 2 bases removed from V and 6 bases from J, the gap between germline ends came to 15 bases. CDR3 length: 15 residues. The V gene's germline CDR1 is SGHRS and CDR2 YFSETQ. This chain's CDR3 is CASSFVPGEGQPQHF. The DNA for the CDR3 is TGCGCCAGCAGCTTCGTTCCCGGTGAGGGTCAGCCCCAGCATTTT.

This chain joins TRBV7-9 and TRBJ1-3; D might be TRBD1 (5 bases). Germline assignment: CDR1 SEHNR and CDR2 FQNEAQ (reference sequence). The ends were cut back, 5 bases at V and 0 bases at J, with 8 bases in the middle. This CDR3 spans 14 amino acids. The CDR3 sequence: CASSQTGSGNTIYF. CDR3 coding DNA: TGTGCCAGCAGCCAAACAGGCTCTGGAAACACCATATATTTT.

In this sample, this clone turned up once. The chain links TRBV27 to TRBJ1-4; 8 bases agree with TRBD1. CDR3 length: 15 amino acids. J gave up 0 bases and V 8 bases, and 5 bases lay outside the gene matches. From germline, CDR1 is MNHEY and CDR2 SMNVEV (reference sequence). DNA for the CDR3: TGTGCCAGCGGGACAGGAACTGCAACTAATGAAAAACTGTTTTTT. Its protein product is CASGTGTATNEKLFF. The full variable domain, its missing parts supplied by reference TRBV27 and TRBJ1-4, is EAQVTQNPRYLITVTGKKLTVTCSQNMNHEYMSWYRQDPGLGLRQIYYSMNVEVTDKGDVPEGYKVSRKEKRNFPLILESPSPNQTSLYFCASGTGTATNEKLFFGSGTQLSVL.

The chain employs TRBV7-6 and TRBJ1-2, with a tentative D call TRBD1 (5 bases). The germline CDR1 and CDR2 sequences are SGHVS and FNYEAQ. V shed 0 bases and J shed 3 bases, with 8 bases lying between them. CDR3 length equals 14 residues. The CDR3 DNA reads as TGTGCCAGCAGCTTAGCCCAAGGGGACTATGGCTACACCTTC. Amino acids: CASSLAQGDYGYTF.

This clone was seen a single time. This rearrangement joins TRBV5-6 to TRBJ2-5; TRBD1 agrees at 7 bases. V was clipped by 6 bases and J by 4 bases; unmatched bases: 6. The CDR3 totals 13 residues. Germline CDR1 SGHDT, CDR2 YYEEEE. CDR3 protein: CASTDRVPETQYF. The CDR3 coding sequence is TGTGCCAGCACCGACAGGGTCCCAGAGACCCAGTACTTC.

The chain joins TRBV27 to TRBJ1-3; 9 bases are a match to TRBD1. The V gene's germline CDR1 is MNHEY and CDR2 SMNVEV (reference sequence). The J segment lost 3 bases and the V segment lost 6 bases, leaving 6 bases of the junction unmatched. The CDR3 runs 15 residues. DNA for the CDR3: TGTGCCAGCAGAAAACAGGGGGCGGTTGGAAACACCATATATTTT. It specifies CASRKQGAVGNTIYF.

Here the CDR3 reads CASSFLPGGNTGELFF. The CDR3 nucleotides read TGTGCCAGCAGCTTTCTCCCGGGAGGAAACACCGGGGAGCTGTTTTTT. The chain joins TRBV7-3 to TRBJ2-2, with 7 bases that match TRBD2. CDR3 length: 16 amino acids. From germline, CDR1 is SGHTA and CDR2 FQGTGA. Losses at the gene ends were 3 bases for V and 2 bases for J; bases not matched to a gene: 6.

V usage is TRBV30 and J usage is TRBJ2-5; D is perhaps TRBD1 (5 bases). The CDR3 runs 13 residues. V was shortened by 1 base and J by 0 bases, with 6 bases between the two germline ends. Germline V CDR1 and CDR2: GTSNPN, SVGIG (reference sequence). CDR3 protein: CAWSGQYQETQYF. The CDR3 nucleotides read TGTGCCTGGAGTGGACAGTACCAAGAGACCCAGTACTTC. The full variable domain, in which reference TRBV30 and TRBJ2-5 provide the parts outside the CDR3, is SQTIHQWPATLVQPVGSPLSLECTVEGTSNPNLYWYRQAAGRGLQLLFYSVGIGQISSEVPQNLSASRPQDRQFILSSKKLLLSDSGFYLCAWSGQYQETQYFGPGTRLLVL.

The chain couples TRBV9 to TRBJ2-3, with D unclear. The CDR3 is 15 amino acids. The V gene lost 1 base and the J gene lost 0 bases, with 9 bases spanning the gap. Germline CDR1 and CDR2: SGDLS and YYNGEE. The CDR3 bases are TGTGCCAGCAGCGTAACCACATGGAGCACAGATACGCAGTATTTT. Encoded protein: CASSVTTWSTDTQYF.

This clone was observed a single time. The CDR3 DNA reads TGTGCCAGCAGTAGGGACAGGTACATGGGCGAGCAGTACTTC. It is translated as CASSRDRYMGEQYF. The rearrangement uses TRBV6-5 and TRBJ2-7; 8 bases are shared with TRBD1. The CDR3 runs 14 residues. Per the germline V gene, CDR1 is MNHEY and CDR2 is SVGAGI. V shed 5 bases, J shed 6 bases, and the junction held 9 bases outside the gene matches.

This rearrangement joins TRBV5-4 to TRBJ2-6, with 7 positions matching TRBD1. This CDR3 spans 15 amino acids. V shed 4 bases and J 3 bases; nucleotides not matched to a gene: 4. The germline V gene encodes CDR1 SGHNT and CDR2 YYREEE (reference sequence). The CDR3 loop reads CASSGTAFGANVLTF. For the CDR3, the DNA is TGTGCCAGCAGCGGGACAGCTTTTGGGGCCAACGTCCTGACTTTC.

The genes are TRBV7-3 and TRBJ2-3; D remains unclear. Deletions cut 4 bases from V and 3 bases from J, with 8 bases between. CDR1 SGHTA and CDR2 FQGTGA come from the germline V gene. The CDR3 sequence is 13 residues long. For the CDR3, the DNA is TGTGCCAGCAGCTCCGTACAAACAGATACGCAGTATTTT. This sequence encodes CASSSVQTDTQYF. The variable domain in full, completed from reference TRBV7-3 and TRBJ2-3, reads GAGVSQTPSNKVTEKGKYVELRCDPISGHTALYWYRQSLGQGPEFLIYFQGTGAADDSGLPNDRFFAVRPEGSVSTLKIQRTERGDSAVYLCASSSVQTDTQYFGPGTRLTVL.